This T cell receptor beta chain was identified during a study of T cell repertoires in cytomegalovirus infection. Study as a whole: Alongside well-studied HLA-B-restricted CMV epitopes, recently identified HLA-C-restricted CMV epitopes were also used. In public TCR beta signatures, there were indications of both CMV infection and matching HLA type.

With regard to this clonotype: Its antigen is currently unknown. A read error may account for a junction end that differs from germline.

Germline V gene sequence: CDR1 MNHEY, CDR2 SVGEGT. The CDR3 length is 18 residues. Study-level results: Clonotype analysis showed dominance of the ex vivo response by HLA-C-restricted CMV-specific TCR beta clonotypes.

TCRdb reprocessed the reads with MiXCR, giving one entry per CDR3 protein. The table lists around 900,000 distinct CDR3 sequences, approximately 31% of them singletons. The receptor was derived from a human donor in good health (CMV status not recorded). Some clones in this sample may be carry-over from other donors' samples. This rearrangement joins TRBV6-2 or TRBV6-3 to TRBJ1-2; D might be TRBD1 (6 bases). Sequenced here: cultured CD8+ T cells from PBMCs, sampled from culture after CMV antigen stimulation. DNA for the CDR3: TGTGCCAACAGTTCCAACTACAGGGACCCAAACGATAGCTATGGCTACACCTTC. It codes for CANSSNYRDPNDSYGYTF.